This TCR beta chain was profiled in a study of blood T cells in healthy people across ages. For the second PCR, which ran for roughly 7 to 11 cycles, a sample-barcoded 5' primer and a J-beta primer mix were used. Using its own MiXCR run on the 5' RACE reads, TCRdb lists one record per CDR3 protein. The sample has around 1.5 million distinct CDR3 sequences; roughly 32% are singletons. This CDR3 comprises 15 residues. The germline V gene has CDR1 ENHRY and CDR2 SYGVKD. Trimming stripped 0 bases from V and 2 bases from J, with 10 bases between. Sequencing was carried out using blood. This TCR derives from a woman under 40 in good health. The chain carries TRBV10-3 and TRBJ1-1; the D is unclear. Here the CDR3 reads CAISESRAVNTEAFF. The CDR3 DNA reads as TGTGCCATCAGTGAGTCGAGGGCGGTTAACACTGAAGCTTTCTTT.